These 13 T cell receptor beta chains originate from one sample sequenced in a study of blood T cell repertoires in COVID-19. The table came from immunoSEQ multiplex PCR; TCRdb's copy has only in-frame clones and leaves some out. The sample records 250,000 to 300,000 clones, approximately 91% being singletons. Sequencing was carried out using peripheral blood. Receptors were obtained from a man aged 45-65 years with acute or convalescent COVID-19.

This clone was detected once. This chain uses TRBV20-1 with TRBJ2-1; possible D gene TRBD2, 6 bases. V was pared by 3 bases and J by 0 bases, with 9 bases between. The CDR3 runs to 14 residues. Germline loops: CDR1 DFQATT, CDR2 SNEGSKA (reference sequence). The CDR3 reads CSASGGASYNEQFF. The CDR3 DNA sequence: TGCAGTGCTAGTGGCGGGGCCTCCTACAATGAGCAGTTCTTC.

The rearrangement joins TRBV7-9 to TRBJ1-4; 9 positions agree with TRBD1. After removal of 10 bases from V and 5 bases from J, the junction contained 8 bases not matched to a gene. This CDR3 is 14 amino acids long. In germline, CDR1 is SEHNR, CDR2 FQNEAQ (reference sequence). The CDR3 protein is CAILRGTGNEKLFF. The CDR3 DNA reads TGTGCCATCCTCCGGGGGACAGGGAATGAAAAACTGTTTTTT. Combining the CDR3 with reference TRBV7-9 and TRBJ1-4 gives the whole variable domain DTGVSQNPRHKITKRGQNVTFRCDPISEHNRLYWYRQTLGQGPEFLTYFQNEAQLEKSRLLSDRFSAERPKGSFSTLEIQRTEQGDSAMYLCAILRGTGNEKLFFGSGTQLSVL.

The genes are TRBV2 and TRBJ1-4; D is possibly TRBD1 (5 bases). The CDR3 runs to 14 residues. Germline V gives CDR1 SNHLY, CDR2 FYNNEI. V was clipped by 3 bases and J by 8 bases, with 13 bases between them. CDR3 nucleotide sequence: TGTGCCAGCAGTGAGTCCAGGGTGGGCGAAAAACTGTTTTTT. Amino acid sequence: CASSESRVGEKLFF.

DNA of the CDR3: TGTGCCAGCAGCACCCGGGACTACCTCACAGATACGCAGTATTTT. Translation gives CASSTRDYLTDTQYF. The chain couples TRBV7-2 to TRBJ2-3, with 7 bases identical to TRBD2. With 5 bases clipped from V and 2 bases from J, the junction kept 7 bases outside the gene matches. This CDR3 comprises 15 residues. Germline CDR1 and CDR2: SGHTA and FQGNSA.

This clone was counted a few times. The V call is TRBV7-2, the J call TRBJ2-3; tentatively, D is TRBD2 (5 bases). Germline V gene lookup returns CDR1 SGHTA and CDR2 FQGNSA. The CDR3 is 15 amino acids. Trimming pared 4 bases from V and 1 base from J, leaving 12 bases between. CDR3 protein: CASSWEPRGTDTQYF. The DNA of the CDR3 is TGTGCCAGCAGCTGGGAGCCCCGCGGCACAGATACGCAGTATTTT.

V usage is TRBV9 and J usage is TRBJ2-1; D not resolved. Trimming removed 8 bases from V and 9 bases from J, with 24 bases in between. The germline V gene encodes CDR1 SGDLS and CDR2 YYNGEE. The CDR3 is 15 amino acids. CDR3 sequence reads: CASSRSLVDPPEQFF. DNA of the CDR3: TGTGCCAGTAGCCGAAGTTTAGTTGATCCGCCTGAGCAGTTCTTC.

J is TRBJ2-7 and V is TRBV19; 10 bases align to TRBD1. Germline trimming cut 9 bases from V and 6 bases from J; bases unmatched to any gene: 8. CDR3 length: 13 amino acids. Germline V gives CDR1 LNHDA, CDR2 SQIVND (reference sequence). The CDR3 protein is CASIPGQGTEQYF. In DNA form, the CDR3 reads TGTGCCAGCATACCGGGACAGGGGACCGAGCAGTACTTC.

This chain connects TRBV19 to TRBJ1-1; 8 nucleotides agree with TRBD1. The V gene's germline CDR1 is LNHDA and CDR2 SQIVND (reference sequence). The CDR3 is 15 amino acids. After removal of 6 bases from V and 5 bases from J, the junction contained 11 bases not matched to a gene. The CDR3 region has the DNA TGTGCCAGTAGGAATGCGGACAGGGTGGAAACTGAAGCTTTCTTT. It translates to CASRNADRVETEAFF. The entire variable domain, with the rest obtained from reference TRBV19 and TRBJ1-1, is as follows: DGGITQSPKYLFRKEGQNVTLSCEQNLNHDAMYWYRQDPGQGLRLIYYSQIVNDFQKGDIAEGYSVSREKKESFPLTVTSAQKNPTAFYLCASRNADRVETEAFFGQGTRLTVV.

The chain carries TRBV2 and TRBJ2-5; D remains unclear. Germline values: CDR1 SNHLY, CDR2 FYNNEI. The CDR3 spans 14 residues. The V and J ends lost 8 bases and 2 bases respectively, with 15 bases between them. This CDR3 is CASERSATQETQYF. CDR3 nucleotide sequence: TGTGCCAGCGAGAGGTCAGCCACGCAAGAGACCCAGTACTTC.

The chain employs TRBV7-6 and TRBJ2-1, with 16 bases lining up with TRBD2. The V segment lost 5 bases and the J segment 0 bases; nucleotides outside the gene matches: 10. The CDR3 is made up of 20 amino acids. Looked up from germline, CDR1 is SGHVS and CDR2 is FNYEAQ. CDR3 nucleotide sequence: TGTGCCAGCAGCCCACCTTTGGGACTAGCGGGGGGGAGCTCCTACAATGAGCAGTTCTTC. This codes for CASSPPLGLAGGSSYNEQFF.

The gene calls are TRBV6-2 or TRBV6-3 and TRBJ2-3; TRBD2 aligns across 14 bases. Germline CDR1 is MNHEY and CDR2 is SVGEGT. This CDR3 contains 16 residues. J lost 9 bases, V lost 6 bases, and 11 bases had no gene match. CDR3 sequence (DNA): TGTGCCAGCAGCCCTGCTGGGACTAGCGGGGGCGGAACGCAGTATTTT. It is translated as CASSPAGTSGGGTQYF.

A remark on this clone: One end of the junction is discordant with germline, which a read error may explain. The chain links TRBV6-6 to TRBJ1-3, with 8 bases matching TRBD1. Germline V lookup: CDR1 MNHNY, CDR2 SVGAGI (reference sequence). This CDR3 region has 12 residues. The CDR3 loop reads CASSRQGLDGDF. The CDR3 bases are TGTGCCAGCAGTCGACAGGGGCTGGATGGGGATTTT.

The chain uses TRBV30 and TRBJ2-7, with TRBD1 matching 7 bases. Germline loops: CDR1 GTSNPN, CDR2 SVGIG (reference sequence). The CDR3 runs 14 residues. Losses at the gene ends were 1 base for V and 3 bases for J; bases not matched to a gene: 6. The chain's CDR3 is CAWSAGDRVYEQYF. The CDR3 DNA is TGTGCCTGGAGTGCTGGGGACAGAGTCTACGAGCAGTACTTC.